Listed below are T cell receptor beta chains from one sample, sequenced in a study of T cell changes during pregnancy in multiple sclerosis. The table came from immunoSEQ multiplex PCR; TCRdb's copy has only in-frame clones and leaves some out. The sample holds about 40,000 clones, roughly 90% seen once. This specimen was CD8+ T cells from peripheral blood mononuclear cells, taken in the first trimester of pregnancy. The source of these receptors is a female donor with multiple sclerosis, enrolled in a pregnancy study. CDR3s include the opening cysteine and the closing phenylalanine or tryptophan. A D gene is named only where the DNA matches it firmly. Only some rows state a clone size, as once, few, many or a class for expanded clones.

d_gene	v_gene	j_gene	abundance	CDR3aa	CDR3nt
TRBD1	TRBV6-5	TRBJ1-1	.	CASSYFGDSNEAFF	TGTGCCAGCAGTTATTTCGGGGACAGCAATGAAGCTTTCTTT
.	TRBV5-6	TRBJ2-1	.	CASSLEQGNEQFF	TGTGCCAGCAGCTTGGAGCAGGGGAATGAGCAGTTCTTC
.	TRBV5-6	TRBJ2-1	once	CASSFDRRAYNEQFF	TGTGCCAGCAGCTTTGACAGGAGAGCCTACAATGAGCAGTTCTTC
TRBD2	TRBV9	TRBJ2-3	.	CASSVAGGADTQYF	TGTGCCAGCAGCGTAGCCGGGGGGGCAGATACGCAGTATTTT
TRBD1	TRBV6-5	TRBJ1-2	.	CASSYSLTGVDGYTF	TGTGCCAGCAGTTACTCCCTGACAGGGGTGGATGGCTACACCTTC
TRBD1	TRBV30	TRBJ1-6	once	CAWSPGGVNSPLHF	TGTGCCTGGAGCCCAGGGGGCGTAAATTCACCCCTCCACTTT
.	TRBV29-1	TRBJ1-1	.	CSVGGAGEAFF	TGCAGCGTCGGAGGGGCAGGGGAAGCTTTCTTT
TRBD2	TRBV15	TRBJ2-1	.	CATSRGRGLAGASSYNEQFF	TGTGCCACCAGCAGAGGACGGGGACTAGCGGGGGCCAGCTCCTACAATGAGCAGTTCTTC
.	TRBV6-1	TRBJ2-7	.	CASSDLDLAGYEQYF	TGTGCCAGCAGTGATTTGGATCTGGCGGGATACGAGCAGTACTTC
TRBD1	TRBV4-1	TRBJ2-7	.	CASSDRGTSSYEQYF	TGCGCCAGCAGCGACAGGGGGACCAGCTCCTACGAGCAGTACTTC
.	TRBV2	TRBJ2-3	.	CASSEARVSLTDTQYF	TGTGCCAGCAGTGAAGCGCGAGTATCTCTCACAGATACGCAGTATTTT
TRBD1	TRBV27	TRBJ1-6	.	CASRTGTGNSPLHF	TGTGCCAGCAGAACCGGGACAGGGAATTCACCCCTCCACTTT
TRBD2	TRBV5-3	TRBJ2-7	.	CANQPGQGGGGQYF	TGTGCCAATCAGCCGGGGCAGGGAGGCGGGGGGCAGTACTTC
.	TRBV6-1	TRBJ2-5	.	CASTDPWRKETQYF	TGTGCCAGCACCGACCCTTGGAGAAAAGAGACCCAGTACTTC
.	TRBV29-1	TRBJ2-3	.	CSVRSITGTDTQYF	TGCAGCGTTCGTAGTATCACCGGTACAGATACGCAGTATTTT
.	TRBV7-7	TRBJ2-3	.	CASSPLAGNTDTQYF	TGTGCTAGCAGCCCCCTGGCGGGGAACACAGATACGCAGTATTTT
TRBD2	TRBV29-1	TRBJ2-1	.	CSTIAGGFYNEQFF	TGCAGCACGATAGCGGGGGGTTTCTACAATGAGCAGTTCTTC
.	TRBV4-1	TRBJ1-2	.	CASSQDPPSGAGRGYTF	TGCGCCAGCAGCCAAGATCCTCCCTCAGGGGCTGGTCGTGGCTACACCTTC
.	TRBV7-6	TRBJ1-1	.	CASSLEAGALYTEAFF	TGTGCCAGCAGCTTAGAGGCGGGCGCCCTGTACACTGAAGCTTTCTTT
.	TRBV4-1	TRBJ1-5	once	CASSPTVSDSNQPQHF	TGCGCCAGCAGCCCCACGGTATCCGATAGCAATCAGCCCCAGCATTTT
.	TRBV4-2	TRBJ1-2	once	CASSQDQAHTLNYGYTF	TGTGCCAGCAGCCAAGATCAAGCTCATACCCTTAACTATGGCTACACCTTC
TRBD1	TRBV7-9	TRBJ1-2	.	CASSLVVRTGKNYGYTF	TGTGCCAGCAGCTTAGTGGTGAGGACAGGGAAGAACTATGGCTACACCTTC
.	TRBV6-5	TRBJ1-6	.	CASRLSGHNNSPLHF	TGTGCCAGCAGGCTATCGGGACACAATAATTCACCCCTCCACTTT
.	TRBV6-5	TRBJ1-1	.	CASSYSQGGTEAFF	TGTGCCAGCAGTTATAGTCAGGGCGGCACTGAAGCTTTCTTT
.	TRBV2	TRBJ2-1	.	CASSEARGQIYEQFF	TGTGCCAGCAGTGAAGCGCGGGGGCAGATTTATGAGCAGTTCTTC
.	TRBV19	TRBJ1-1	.	CASNFAGTEAFF	TGTGCCAGTAACTTTGCGGGCACTGAAGCTTTCTTT
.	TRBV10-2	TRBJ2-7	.	CASSLMGHTYEQYF	TGCGCCAGCAGCCTGATGGGACATACCTACGAGCAGTACTTC
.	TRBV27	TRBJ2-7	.	CASSLRDSYEQYF	TGTGCCAGCAGTTTGAGGGACTCCTACGAGCAGTACTTC
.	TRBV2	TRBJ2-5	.	CASRPISPQAKETQYF	TGTGCCAGCAGACCAATTTCCCCACAGGCGAAAGAGACCCAGTACTTC
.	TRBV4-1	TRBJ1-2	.	CASSPSPLNNGYTF	TGCGCCAGCAGCCCCAGTCCCCTGAACAATGGCTACACCTTC
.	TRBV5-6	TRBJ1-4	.	CASSLGTPPANEKLFF	TGTGCCAGCAGCTTGGGTACCCCCCCGGCTAATGAAAAACTGTTTTTT
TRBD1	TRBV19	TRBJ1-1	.	CASSPWTGGNTEAFF	TGTGCCAGTAGTCCCTGGACAGGAGGGAACACTGAAGCTTTCTTT
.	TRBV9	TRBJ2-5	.	CASSVFEYQETQYF	TGTGCCAGCAGCGTATTCGAGTACCAAGAGACCCAGTACTTC
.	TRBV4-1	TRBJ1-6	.	CASSQDGPWTVDNSPLHF	TGCGCCAGCAGCCAAGATGGCCCCTGGACAGTAGATAATTCACCCCTCCACTTT
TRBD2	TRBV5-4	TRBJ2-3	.	CASSVGLAGTTDTQYF	TGTGCCAGCAGCGTCGGACTAGCGGGGACCACAGATACGCAGTATTTT